These T cell receptor beta chains were read from a single sample in a study of shared clonotypes between healthy human individuals. Sequenced by immunoSEQ multiplex PCR; TCRdb stores in-frame clones only, minus some. The sample has over a million clones; around 82% are singletons. Material: memory CD4+ T cells from PBMCs. These receptors were collected from a man younger than 35 in good health. Some clones in this sample may be carry-over from other donors' samples. Each CDR3 is given with its conserved first and last residue. The D gene is left open where the match is weak. The listing skips clone size in some rows; elsewhere it reads once, few, many or a size class.

d_call: .
cdr3_length: 15
clone_size: .
j_call: TRBJ2-5
v_call: TRBV2
cdr3_nt: TGTGCCAGCAGCAGGTTACTAGCCGCTGAAGAGACCCAGTACTTC
cdr3_aa: CASSRLLAAEETQYF

d_call: TRBD1
cdr3_length: 15
clone_size: .
j_call: TRBJ2-5
v_call: TRBV27
cdr3_nt: TGTGCCAGCAGTCCGTGGGACAGGGCCCAAGAGACCCAGTACTTC
cdr3_aa: CASSPWDRAQETQYF

d_call: .
cdr3_length: 14
clone_size: .
j_call: TRBJ1-1
v_call: TRBV6-5
cdr3_nt: TGTGCCAGCACCAAGGCGGGCAGCACCACTGAAGCTTTCTTT
cdr3_aa: CASTKAGSTTEAFF

d_call: .
cdr3_length: 15
clone_size: .
j_call: TRBJ1-1
v_call: TRBV5-1
cdr3_nt: TGCGCCAGCAGCTTGGTAGGACTCCCGAACACTGAAGCTTTCTTT
cdr3_aa: CASSLVGLPNTEAFF

d_call: .
cdr3_length: 13
clone_size: few
j_call: TRBJ1-1
v_call: TRBV9
cdr3_nt: TGTGCCAGCAGCGTCCAGGTAGAGGGTGAAGCTTTCTTT
cdr3_aa: CASSVQVEGEAFF

d_call: .
cdr3_length: 14
clone_size: .
j_call: TRBJ1-2
v_call: TRBV28
cdr3_nt: TGTGCCAGCTCTGGGGCCGAGAAAAACTATGGCTACACCTTC
cdr3_aa: CASSGAEKNYGYTF

d_call: .
cdr3_length: 15
clone_size: .
j_call: TRBJ1-5
v_call: TRBV18
cdr3_nt: TGTGCCAGCTCACCTACCCACCCGGAAGGTCAGCCCCAGCATTTT
cdr3_aa: CASSPTHPEGQPQHF

d_call: .
cdr3_length: 15
clone_size: .
j_call: TRBJ1-1
v_call: TRBV5-1
cdr3_nt: TGCGCCAGCAGCTTGTCGACGGGAGTTAACACTGAAGCTTTCTTT
cdr3_aa: CASSLSTGVNTEAFF

d_call: .
cdr3_length: 14
clone_size: once
j_call: TRBJ1-2
v_call: TRBV2
cdr3_nt: TGTGCCAGCACTTCCGGGACATACAACTATGGCTACACCTTC
cdr3_aa: CASTSGTYNYGYTF

d_call: .
cdr3_length: 13
clone_size: .
j_call: TRBJ2-7
v_call: TRBV5-5
cdr3_nt: TGTGCCAGCAGCTCGAGGGGTTCCTACGAGCAGTACTTC
cdr3_aa: CASSSRGSYEQYF

d_call: TRBD2
cdr3_length: 15
clone_size: few
j_call: TRBJ2-3
v_call: TRBV2
cdr3_nt: TGTGCCAGCAGTGTGACTAGCGGGAGCCGAGATACGCAGTATTTT
cdr3_aa: CASSVTSGSRDTQYF

d_call: .
cdr3_length: 16
clone_size: once
j_call: TRBJ2-5
v_call: TRBV7-8
cdr3_nt: TGTGCCAGCAGCTTATGGCGGATGGGGGGACGAGAGACCCAGTACTTC
cdr3_aa: CASSLWRMGGRETQYF

d_call: .
cdr3_length: 18
clone_size: .
j_call: TRBJ1-4
v_call: TRBV7-9
cdr3_nt: TGTGCCAGCAGCCGAACCGGGATCGACGGCGGCGGAGGTGAAAAACTGTTTTTT
cdr3_aa: CASSRTGIDGGGGEKLFF

d_call: .
cdr3_length: 13
clone_size: once
j_call: TRBJ2-5
v_call: TRBV28
cdr3_nt: TGTGCCAGCAGCTCCGGGGGGCGGGAGACCCAGTACTTC
cdr3_aa: CASSSGGRETQYF

d_call: TRBD1
cdr3_length: 14
clone_size: .
j_call: TRBJ1-1
v_call: TRBV19
cdr3_nt: TGTGCCAGTAGTAGTGGACAGGCCGGCGCTGAAGCTTTCTTT
cdr3_aa: CASSSGQAGAEAFF

d_call: TRBD1
cdr3_length: 13
clone_size: .
j_call: TRBJ2-1
v_call: TRBV7-3
cdr3_nt: TGTGCCAGCAGCTTCGACAGGGACAATGAGCAGTTCTTC
cdr3_aa: CASSFDRDNEQFF

d_call: TRBD1
cdr3_length: 17
clone_size: .
j_call: TRBJ2-1
v_call: TRBV11-3
cdr3_nt: TGTGCCAGCAGCCCAGGGGCGGGACAGGGGAAAACTAATGAGCAGTTCTTC
cdr3_aa: CASSPGAGQGKTNEQFF

d_call: TRBD1
cdr3_length: 15
clone_size: few
j_call: TRBJ2-2
v_call: TRBV19
cdr3_nt: TGTGCCAGTAGGTCCGGGACAGCGAACACCGGGGAGCTGTTTTTT
cdr3_aa: CASRSGTANTGELFF

d_call: .
cdr3_length: 15
clone_size: .
j_call: TRBJ2-7
v_call: TRBV5-1
cdr3_nt: TGCGCCAGCAGCTTGTCCCCGACTAGCTCCTACGAGCAGTACTTC
cdr3_aa: CASSLSPTSSYEQYF

d_call: TRBD1
cdr3_length: 16
clone_size: .
j_call: TRBJ2-5
v_call: TRBV19
cdr3_nt: TGTGCCAGTAGTTTAGGCCGTCAGGGGGTTCAAGAGACCCAGTACTTC
cdr3_aa: CASSLGRQGVQETQYF

d_call: TRBD1
cdr3_length: 13
clone_size: .
j_call: TRBJ1-2
v_call: TRBV28
cdr3_nt: TGTGCCAGTTCCCCGGGACAGTTCTATGGCTACACCTTC
cdr3_aa: CASSPGQFYGYTF

d_call: .
cdr3_length: 16
clone_size: .
j_call: TRBJ2-7
v_call: TRBV13
cdr3_nt: TGTGCCAGCAGCTTAGTCACCGGGACGGGGGTCTCAGAGCAGTACTTC
cdr3_aa: CASSLVTGTGVSEQYF

d_call: .
cdr3_length: 11
clone_size: many
j_call: TRBJ1-3
v_call: TRBV30
cdr3_nt: TGTGCCTGGAGTGTGAGGTACGCCATATATTTT
cdr3_aa: CAWSVRYAIYF

d_call: .
cdr3_length: 13
clone_size: .
j_call: TRBJ2-5
v_call: TRBV6-4
cdr3_nt: TGTGCCAGCAGTGACTCGGATGGAGAGACCCAGTACTTC
cdr3_aa: CASSDSDGETQYF

d_call: .
cdr3_length: 16
clone_size: .
j_call: TRBJ2-1
v_call: TRBV7-2
cdr3_nt: TGTGCCAGCAGCCCCCAGGGCCCCGTCCTAAGTAGTGAGCAGTTCTTC
cdr3_aa: CASSPQGPVLSSEQFF

d_call: TRBD2
cdr3_length: 16
clone_size: .
j_call: TRBJ2-3
v_call: TRBV5-1
cdr3_nt: TGCGCCAGCAGCTTGGAGGCTAGCGGTAGCACAGATACGCAGTATTTT
cdr3_aa: CASSLEASGSTDTQYF

d_call: TRBD1
cdr3_length: 14
clone_size: .
j_call: TRBJ1-5
v_call: TRBV10-3
cdr3_nt: TGTGCCATCAAGGACAGGGAAGCAGATCAGCCCCAGCATTTT
cdr3_aa: CAIKDREADQPQHF

d_call: .
cdr3_length: 14
clone_size: .
j_call: TRBJ2-5
v_call: TRBV5-1
cdr3_nt: TGCGCCAGCAGCCCGGGCCCGGCCCAAGAGACCCAGTACTTC
cdr3_aa: CASSPGPAQETQYF

d_call: TRBD2
cdr3_length: 16
clone_size: .
j_call: TRBJ2-2
v_call: TRBV7-3
cdr3_nt: TGTGCCAGCAGCCCAGGACTAGCGGGCTTCCCCGGGGAGCTGTTTTTT
cdr3_aa: CASSPGLAGFPGELFF

d_call: TRBD2
cdr3_length: 16
clone_size: .
j_call: TRBJ2-2
v_call: TRBV5-1
cdr3_nt: TGCGCCAGCAGCCCAGGACTAGCGGGAGGGTACGGGGAGCTGTTTTTT
cdr3_aa: CASSPGLAGGYGELFF

d_call: .
cdr3_length: 15
clone_size: .
j_call: TRBJ1-2
v_call: TRBV28
cdr3_nt: TGTGCCAGCAGTTTAACTAAAGTGCTTCATCGAGGCTACACCTTC
cdr3_aa: CASSLTKVLHRGYTF

d_call: TRBD1
cdr3_length: 14
clone_size: .
j_call: TRBJ1-1
v_call: TRBV2
cdr3_nt: TGTGCCAGCAGAAAGGGACAGGGTTTCACTGAAGCTTTCTTT
cdr3_aa: CASRKGQGFTEAFF

d_call: TRBD2
cdr3_length: 14
clone_size: .
j_call: TRBJ2-3
v_call: TRBV7-6
cdr3_nt: TGTGCCAGCAGCTTAGGGACTAGGGCAGATACGCAGTATTTT
cdr3_aa: CASSLGTRADTQYF

d_call: .
cdr3_length: 15
clone_size: .
j_call: TRBJ2-1
v_call: TRBV10-2
cdr3_nt: TGCGCCAGCAGTGAGTCGGGATACCAGTTAAATGAGCAGTTCTTC
cdr3_aa: CASSESGYQLNEQFF

d_call: .
cdr3_length: 19
clone_size: .
j_call: TRBJ1-4
v_call: TRBV28
cdr3_nt: TGTGCCAGCAGCCCTATACCGGGACGGGGACGCCTGGGAAATGAAAAACTGTTTTTT
cdr3_aa: CASSPIPGRGRLGNEKLFF

d_call: .
cdr3_length: 13
clone_size: .
j_call: TRBJ2-5
v_call: TRBV4-1
cdr3_nt: TGCGCCAGCAGCCACCAACGCGGAGAGACCCAGTACTTC
cdr3_aa: CASSHQRGETQYF

d_call: .
cdr3_length: 14
clone_size: .
j_call: TRBJ1-1
v_call: TRBV19
cdr3_nt: TGTGCCAGTACCGCCCTCCCCATAGACACTGAAGCTTTCTTT
cdr3_aa: CASTALPIDTEAFF

d_call: .
cdr3_length: 15
clone_size: .
j_call: TRBJ2-7
v_call: TRBV11-2
cdr3_nt: TGTGCCAGCAGCCCCCGGAACCGCGGATACTACGAGCAGTACTTC
cdr3_aa: CASSPRNRGYYEQYF

d_call: .
cdr3_length: 13
clone_size: .
j_call: TRBJ2-6
v_call: TRBV28
cdr3_nt: TGTGCCAGCAGGGAGACTGGGGCCAACGTCCTGACTTTC
cdr3_aa: CASRETGANVLTF

d_call: .
cdr3_length: 13
clone_size: .
j_call: TRBJ2-5
v_call: TRBV29-1
cdr3_nt: TGCAGCGTTGGCCCCCCGGGGCAAGAGACCCAGTACTTC
cdr3_aa: CSVGPPGQETQYF

d_call: TRBD2
cdr3_length: 13
clone_size: .
j_call: TRBJ2-7
v_call: TRBV7-2
cdr3_nt: TGTGCCAGCAGCAATACCGGGACTATCGAGCAGTACTTC
cdr3_aa: CASSNTGTIEQYF

d_call: TRBD2
cdr3_length: 18
clone_size: .
j_call: TRBJ2-7
v_call: TRBV11-2
cdr3_nt: TGTGCCAGCAGCCCGGGACGGGGAGGGGTGGGAGCCTCCTACGAGCAGTACTTC
cdr3_aa: CASSPGRGGVGASYEQYF

d_call: TRBD1
cdr3_length: 13
clone_size: .
j_call: TRBJ2-7
v_call: TRBV5-1
cdr3_nt: TGCGCCAGCAGCCCGACAGGGAACTACGAGCAGTACTTC
cdr3_aa: CASSPTGNYEQYF

d_call: .
cdr3_length: 11
clone_size: .
j_call: TRBJ1-1
v_call: TRBV20-1
cdr3_nt: TGCAGCGGGGAGGGGGGCACTGAAGCTTTCTTT
cdr3_aa: CSGEGGTEAFF

d_call: TRBD2
cdr3_length: 16
clone_size: .
j_call: TRBJ2-3
v_call: TRBV5-1
cdr3_nt: TGCGCCAGCAGCTTCGGGACTAGCGACTTCACAGATACGCAGTATTTT
cdr3_aa: CASSFGTSDFTDTQYF

d_call: TRBD1
cdr3_length: 15
clone_size: .
j_call: TRBJ1-3
v_call: TRBV5-4
cdr3_nt: TGTGCCAGCAGCTTGGGGCAGGGGGCTGGAAACACCATATATTTT
cdr3_aa: CASSLGQGAGNTIYF

d_call: .
cdr3_length: 15
clone_size: .
j_call: TRBJ2-3
v_call: TRBV15
cdr3_nt: TGTGCCACCAGCAGAGGTGTGGTAGATGCAGATACGCAGTATTTT
cdr3_aa: CATSRGVVDADTQYF

d_call: .
cdr3_length: 16
clone_size: few
j_call: TRBJ2-7
v_call: TRBV5-1
cdr3_nt: TGCGCCAGCAGCTCCGGTGGCGCGGTTTCGAGGTACGAGCAGTACTTC
cdr3_aa: CASSSGGAVSRYEQYF

d_call: TRBD1
cdr3_length: 13
clone_size: .
j_call: TRBJ2-1
v_call: TRBV2
cdr3_nt: TGTGCCTTTCGGACAGGGGACTACAATGAGCAGTTCTTC
cdr3_aa: CAFRTGDYNEQFF

d_call: TRBD2
cdr3_length: 15
clone_size: .
j_call: TRBJ2-5
v_call: TRBV2
cdr3_nt: TGTGCCAGCAGCCTGGAGCGGGGGTACCGGGAGACCCAGTACTTC
cdr3_aa: CASSLERGYRETQYF